This TCR beta chain was recorded in a study of somatic mutations in cytotoxic T cells in rheumatoid arthritis (dated by TCRdb to 2015 to 2018). Looking at the study overall: Sorted V beta1+ cells also underwent TCRB sequencing, and some V beta antibody-stained T-cell populations were flow-sorted at nearly 100% purity on a FACSAria II or Sony SH800. To characterize clonality, the study used TCRB deep sequencing while asking whether somatic mutations are carried by expanded CD8+ T-cell clones in newly diagnosed, untreated rheumatoid arthritis. A total of more than 55 rheumatoid arthritis patients and about 21 healthy controls underwent TCRB deep sequencing. Patient and control groups had essentially identical median ages. The research as a whole found: CD8+ T-cell clonality in rheumatoid arthritis patients was not significantly different from that in age-matched healthy controls. The antigen targets of the expanded CD8+ clones were unknown, and absence from virus-specific databases did not rule out viral specificity. An increase of CD8+ clonality with age was seen in patients (Spearman r ~ 0.51) but not in healthy controls. Several identical CD8+ TCRB sequences were found in both blood and synovial fluid, and in about an eighth of the roughly 65 patients the largest CD8+ clone exceeded 20% of CD8+ cells.

As for this clone: No cognate antigen has been identified for it. It has no much larger one-base neighbor in the sample; base qualities were not kept.

The 15 to 20 healthy controls were blood donors whose buffy coats were used; they had a median age of around 60 years (range about 21-75), and over 50% were female. On an AutoMACS, CD4+ and CD8+ cells were isolated via positive magnetic bead selection, and their purity was verified by flow cytometry. Peripheral blood mononuclear cells were obtained using density gradient separation with Ficoll-Paque PLUS. DNA was extracted from CD4-enriched, CD8-enriched or PBMC samples with Nucleospin Tissue or Tissue XS kits and quantified with a Qubit 2.0 fluorometer. The immunoSEQ assay was applied to genomic DNA for TCRB CDR3 sequencing. The authors' analysis ran thus. Analyses were restricted to productive TCRB rearrangements. Defining a clone by its unique TCRB CDR3 sequence, the study calculated clonality as a productive clonality index derived from Shannon entropy. Repertoire overlap between two samples was calculated from the template counts of each clone relative to total templates per sample. A correlation with a Spearman r of roughly 0.61 was found between V-gene usage by flow cytometry and V-gene usage by TCRB sequencing. TCRdb retrieved this table from immuneACCESS and kept in-frame rearrangements only. Not all clones are present; in checked studies, unresolved V genes account for under half, and no reason is known for the remainder. Clone size and V and J calls were adopted from that table, with D and trimming inferred from the DNA. The sample table holds 12,000 or so clones, of which 80% were seen once. Clones ranked in the top ten supply 14% of the sample.

The TCR comes from a man aged 45-60 years in good health. Sequences were obtained from CD8+ T cells sorted from blood.

The bases read TGTGCCAGAAGCTTGACGGAGAAGGAAGAGACCCAGTACTTC. Translated, this gives CARSLTEKEETQYF. The chain employs TRBV5-3 and TRBJ2-5, with the D gene too uncertain to name. TRBV5-3 is identified as an open reading frame with a role that is uncertain. Trimming takes 1 base from V and 3 bases from J, and the germline ends sit 10 bases apart. Including the terminal cysteine and phenylalanine, the CDR3 comprises 14 residues. Just the 42-base CDR3 DNA is kept, in frame starting at base 1.